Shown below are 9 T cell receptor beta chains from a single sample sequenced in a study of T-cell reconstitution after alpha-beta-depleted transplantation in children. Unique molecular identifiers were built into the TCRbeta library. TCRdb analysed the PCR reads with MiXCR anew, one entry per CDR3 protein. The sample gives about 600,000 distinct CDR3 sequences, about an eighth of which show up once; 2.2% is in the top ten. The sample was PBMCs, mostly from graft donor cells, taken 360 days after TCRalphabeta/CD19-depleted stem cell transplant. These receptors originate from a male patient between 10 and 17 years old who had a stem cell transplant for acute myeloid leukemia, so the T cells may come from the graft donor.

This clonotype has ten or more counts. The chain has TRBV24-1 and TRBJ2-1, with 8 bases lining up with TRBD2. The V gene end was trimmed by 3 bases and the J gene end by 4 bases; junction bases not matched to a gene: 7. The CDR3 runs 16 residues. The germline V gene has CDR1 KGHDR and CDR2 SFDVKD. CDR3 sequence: CATSDPSGRDYNEQFF. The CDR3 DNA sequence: TGTGCCACCAGTGATCCGAGCGGGAGAGATTACAATGAGCAGTTCTTC.

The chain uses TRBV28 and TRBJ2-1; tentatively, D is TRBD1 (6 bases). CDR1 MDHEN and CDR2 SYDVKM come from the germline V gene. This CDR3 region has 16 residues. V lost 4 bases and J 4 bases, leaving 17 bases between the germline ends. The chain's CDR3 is CASSSPPRQVYNEQFF. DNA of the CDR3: TGTGCCAGCAGTTCCCCCCCGAGACAGGTTTACAATGAGCAGTTCTTC.

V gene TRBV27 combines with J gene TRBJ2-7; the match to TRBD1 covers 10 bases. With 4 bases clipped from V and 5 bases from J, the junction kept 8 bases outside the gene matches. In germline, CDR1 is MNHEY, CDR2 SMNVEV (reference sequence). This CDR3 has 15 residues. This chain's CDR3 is CASSWAGTGVNEQYF. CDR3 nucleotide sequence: TGTGCCAGCAGTTGGGCGGGGACAGGGGTCAACGAGCAGTACTTC.

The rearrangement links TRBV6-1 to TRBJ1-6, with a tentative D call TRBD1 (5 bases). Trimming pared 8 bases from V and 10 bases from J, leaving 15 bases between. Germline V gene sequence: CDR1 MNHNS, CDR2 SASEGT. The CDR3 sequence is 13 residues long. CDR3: CASRRDLTSPLHF. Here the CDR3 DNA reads TGTGCCAGCCGGAGGGACCTGACGTCACCCCTCCACTTT.

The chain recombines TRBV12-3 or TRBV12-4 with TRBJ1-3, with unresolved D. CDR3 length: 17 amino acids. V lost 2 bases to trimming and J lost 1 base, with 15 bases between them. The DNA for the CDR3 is TGTGCCAGCAGTTTACGGGTTTGGATTCGGTCTGGAAACACCATATATTTT. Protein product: CASSLRVWIRSGNTIYF.

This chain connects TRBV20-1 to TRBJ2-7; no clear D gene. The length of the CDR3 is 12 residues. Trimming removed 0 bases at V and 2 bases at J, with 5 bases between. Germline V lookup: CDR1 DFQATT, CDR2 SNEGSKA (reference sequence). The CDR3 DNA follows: TGCAGTGCTAGAGAGCCACCCTACGAGCAGTACTTC. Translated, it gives CSAREPPYEQYF.

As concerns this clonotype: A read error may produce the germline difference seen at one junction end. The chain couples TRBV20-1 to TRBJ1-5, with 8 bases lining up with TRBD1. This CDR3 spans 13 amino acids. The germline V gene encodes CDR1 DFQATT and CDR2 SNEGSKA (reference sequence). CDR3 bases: TGCACTGCTAGACTGACAGGGGCCCAGCCCCAGCATTTT. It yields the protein CTARLTGAQPQHF.

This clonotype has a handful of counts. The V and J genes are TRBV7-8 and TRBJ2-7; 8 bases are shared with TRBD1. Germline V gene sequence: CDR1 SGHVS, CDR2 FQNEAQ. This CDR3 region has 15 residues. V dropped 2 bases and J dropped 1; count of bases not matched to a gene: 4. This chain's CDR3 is CASSLRDRLSYEQYF. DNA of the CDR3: TGTGCCAGCAGCTTACGGGACAGGTTGTCCTACGAGCAGTACTTC.

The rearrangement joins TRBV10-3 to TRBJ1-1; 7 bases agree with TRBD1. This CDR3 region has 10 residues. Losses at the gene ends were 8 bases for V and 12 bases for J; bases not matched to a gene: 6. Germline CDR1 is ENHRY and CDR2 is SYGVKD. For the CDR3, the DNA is TGTGCCATCGGCATACAGGGGACTTTCTTT. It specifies CAIGIQGTFF.